The clone carrying this T cell receptor beta chain turned up a few times. TCRdb re-called the RT-PCR reads through MiXCR, storing one row per CDR3 protein. The sample has under 35,000 distinct CDR3 sequences; more than 35% are singletons. This sample is drawn from a study of patients and donors after allogeneic stem cell transplantation. The source of this sequence is a human donor who was either an allogeneic HSCT recipient or a stem cell or donor lymphocyte infusion donor (not recorded which). It is not recorded whose cells these are; they may come from a transplant donor. The sample taken for sequencing was blood, either unsorted or a sorted T cell fraction (not recorded which).

CDR3 sequence: CASRIDRDTTYEQYF. In nucleotides, the CDR3 is TGTGCCAGCAGAATCGACAGGGACACAACCTACGAGCAGTACTTC. The J gene is TRBJ2-7, the V gene TRBV21-1; whether TRBD1, the table's D call, matches the DNA was not checked. TRBV21-1 is tagged as a pseudogene. The CDR3 is 15 amino acids.